This entry describes one TCR beta chain. Antigen unknown. The sample originates from a study of monozygotic twins with inflammatory bowel disease. Study conclusions and caveats: Whereas healthy co-twins had higher TCRbeta diversity (inverse Simpson), IBD patients had lower diversity.

TCRdb re-analyzed the 5' RACE reads; it lists each CDR3 protein once, without DNA. The sample has 200,000 to 250,000 distinct CDR3 sequences. The CDR3 is made up of 13 amino acids. The germline V gene encodes CDR1 SGHNT and CDR2 YYREEE (reference sequence). The sequenced sample consisted of blood. The V and J genes are TRBV5-4 and TRBJ2-1; TCRdb's D call of TRBD1 is untestable without DNA. The sequence derives from a human donor with ulcerative colitis or Crohn's disease, or a healthy co-twin of an affected twin (not recorded which). The CDR3 protein is CASRQGVDNEQFF.